Each of the 10 T cell receptor beta chains below was sequenced from the same sample in a study of T-cell reconstitution after alpha-beta-depleted transplantation in children. Unique molecular identifiers were incorporated into the prepared TCRbeta library. One entry per CDR3 protein, called by TCRdb with MiXCR from the PCR reads. Of fewer than 200,000 distinct CDR3 sequences in the sample, about 6.3% were seen once. Sequencing was performed on PBMCs from the stem cell graft donor, taken from the stem cell graft. The receptors were gathered from a human donor who donated a stem cell graft to a child with Wiskott-Aldrich syndrome.

Points on this clonotype: A read error may account for a junction end that differs from germline. V is TRBV2 and J is TRBJ2-4; TRBD1 aligns across 9 bases. The CDR3 has 19 residues. Germline CDR1 reads SNHLY; CDR2 reads FYNNEI. The CDR3 sequence: CACSFIFGEGTGAKNIQYF. CDR3 coding DNA: TGTGCCTGCAGTTTCATCTTCGGGGAGGGGACAGGGGCCAAAAACATTCAGTACTTC.

The CDR3 reads CAISETSEKQFF. In DNA form, the CDR3 reads TGTGCCATCAGTGAGACTAGCGAGAAGCAGTTCTTC. The chain uses TRBV10-3 and TRBJ2-1; 7 bases are a match to TRBD2. Germline V lookup: CDR1 ENHRY, CDR2 SYGVKD. Losses at the gene ends were 2 bases for V and 11 bases for J; bases not matched to a gene: 3. The CDR3 contains 12 residues.

This clonotype was seen ten or more times. The chain is built from TRBV12-3 or TRBV12-4 and TRBJ1-1; no reliable D call. There are 12 residues in the CDR3. Trimming cost V 6 bases and J 2 bases, with 7 bases left between them. CDR3 amino acids: CASSHTNTEAFF. In DNA form, the CDR3 reads TGTGCCAGCAGCCATACCAACACTGAAGCTTTCTTT.

The V and J genes are TRBV9 and TRBJ2-6; D unclear. CDR3 length: 15 residues. The V end lost 2 bases, the J end lost 0 bases, and 6 bases lay between the germline ends. Germline CDR1 reads SGDLS; CDR2 reads YYNGEE. This chain's CDR3 is CASSVPPSGANVLTF. For the CDR3, the DNA is TGTGCCAGCAGCGTTCCCCCCTCTGGGGCCAACGTCCTGACTTTC.

This rearrangement joins TRBV3-1 to TRBJ2-3; the D is unclear. The V end was cut by 0 bases, the J end by 9 bases, with 13 bases between. The CDR3 runs to 14 residues. The V gene's germline CDR1 is LGHDT and CDR2 YNNKEL (reference sequence). CDR3 residues: CASSQDLGFLTQYF. The DNA of the CDR3 is TGTGCCAGCAGCCAAGATCTCGGTTTCCTGACGCAGTATTTT.

This clonotype was counted ten times or more. The rearrangement uses TRBV30 and TRBJ1-5; D is ambiguous. Germline V gives CDR1 GTSNPN, CDR2 SVGIG (reference sequence). Trimming removed 2 bases from V and 5 bases from J, with 10 bases in between. This CDR3 spans 13 amino acids. CDR3 amino acids: CAWSSPPHQPQHF. DNA of the CDR3: TGTGCCTGGAGTTCTCCACCGCATCAGCCCCAGCATTTT.

This clonotype appeared many times. The chain combines TRBV12-3 or TRBV12-4 with TRBJ2-1; 8 bases align to TRBD1. Trimming at V came to 5 bases and at J to 6 bases, leaving 6 bases not matched to a gene. CDR3 length: 14 amino acids. CDR3 coding DNA: TGTGCCAGCAGTCCCCGACAGGGGCTCAATGAGCAGTTCTTC. Its translation is CASSPRQGLNEQFF.

Ten or more counts support this clonotype. The genes are TRBV12-3 or TRBV12-4 and TRBJ2-7, with 13 positions matching TRBD2. After removal of 0 bases from V and 5 bases from J, the junction contained 10 bases not matched to a gene. The CDR3 contains 18 residues. CDR3 region: CASSLALRLAGGKDEQYF. DNA for the CDR3: TGTGCCAGCAGTTTAGCGCTCAGACTAGCGGGAGGTAAGGACGAGCAGTACTTC.

The chain has TRBV30 and TRBJ2-4; 7 positions match TRBD2. CDR1 is GTSNPN and CDR2 is SVGIG in the germline V gene (reference sequence). This CDR3 comprises 17 residues. V shed 2 bases, J shed 1 base, and the junction held 11 bases outside the gene matches. In DNA form, the CDR3 reads TGTGCCTGGAGTTTCTGGGGCGGGAGCTCGGCCAAAAACATTCAGTACTTC. This gives the protein CAWSFWGGSSAKNIQYF.

This clonotype was seen at least ten times. The CDR3 spells CASSTSRDMYSPLHF. CDR3 DNA: TGTGCCAGCTCAACGTCCCGGGACATGTACTCACCCCTCCACTTT. The chain employs TRBV18 and TRBJ1-6; D is perhaps TRBD1 (6 bases). The CDR3 contains 15 residues. V lost 5 bases, J lost 10 bases, and 18 bases lay in between. Germline lookup yields CDR1 KGHSH and CDR2 LQKENI.